This TCR beta chain is drawn from a study of cytomegalovirus exposure and HLA in healthy donors. Comments on this clone: Its specificity is not known.

PCR employed 60 Vbeta and 13 Jbeta primers. Produced via immunoSEQ multiplex PCR; TCRdb's table is partial and in-frame only. Among approximately 150,000 clones, roughly four fifths were seen once, and the ten largest hold about 2.3%. Each donor was nominally healthy when sampled (though unrecorded immune exposures were likely). Study-wide points: Cytomegalovirus-associated TCR beta chains were listed, numbering roughly 150. An analysis was carried out at a later point. It showed that HLA-associated TCR beta chains were more clonally expanded than equally common non-associated chains. Some public TCRs appeared in many individuals, while most sequences were rare.

The V and J ends lost 9 bases and 7 bases respectively, with 7 bases between them. Germline V lookup: CDR1 MNHEY, CDR2 SMNVEV (reference sequence). CDR3 size: 9 residues. The chain has TRBV27 and TRBJ2-7, with D hard to call. The receptor's source is a male donor in good health and CMV-seronegative. Sequenced input: PBMCs. CDR3 sequence: CASGREQYF. The CDR3 DNA follows: TGTGCCAGTGGCAGGGAGCAGTACTTC.